The clone carrying this TCR beta chain is medium-sized in the sample. Assay used: immunoSEQ multiplex PCR; TCRdb lists only in-frame clones, some missing. The profile covers 10,000 or so clones, with under 40% appearing a single time and around 1.9% taken by the ten largest. The data were taken from a study of graft-versus-host responses after intestinal transplantation. Study outcomes and limitations: Individuals carrying graft-donor T cell macrochimerism showed high graft-versus-host to host-versus-graft clonal ratios in allografts.

CDR3 length: 16 amino acids. Germline CDR1 and CDR2: SEHNR and FQNEAQ (reference sequence). V was pared by 1 base and J by 0 bases, with 9 bases between. Sequenced here: alloreactive CD4+ T cells from a mixed lymphocyte reaction culture, sampled before transplantation. Subset: CFSE-low proliferating T cells sorted from approximately 6-day pre-transplant mixed lymphocyte reaction (GvH or HvG direction). This TCR came from a human patient who was an organ donor for intestinal transplantation. The rearrangement links TRBV7-9 to TRBJ1-4, with D hard to call. This CDR3 reads CASSLGTQATNEKLFF. DNA for the CDR3: TGTGCCAGCAGCTTAGGGACTCAAGCAACTAATGAAAAACTGTTTTTT.